Listed below are T cell receptor beta chains from one sample, sequenced in a study of blood T cell repertoires in COVID-19. Sequenced by immunoSEQ multiplex PCR; TCRdb stores in-frame clones only, minus some. Of 200,000 to 250,000 clones listed, around 90% were seen once; the top ten hold approximately 0.9%. Input material: PBMCs or T cells enriched from blood (not recorded which). The source of these receptors is a man aged 50 or older who had been exposed to COVID-19. Both conserved end residues are part of each CDR3. A D gene is named only where the DNA matches it firmly. Size values are once, few and many counts, or a class for expanded clones, and some rows have none.

CDR3 protein	J gene	V gene	D gene	clone size
CASSMDRAAKNIQYF	TRBJ2-4	TRBV7-3	TRBD1	-
CASSSAGHTGELFF	TRBJ2-2	TRBV11-3	-	-
CASSPRGAGTEAFF	TRBJ1-1	TRBV7-6	TRBD1	-
CASSLGEQAGDEKLFF	TRBJ1-4	TRBV5-8	-	-
CSQGASGNYNEQFF	TRBJ2-1	TRBV29-1	TRBD2	-
CASSLGGTGDQYF	TRBJ2-7	TRBV7-9	TRBD1	-
CASSLVYAGTADTDTQYF	TRBJ2-3	TRBV11-2	TRBD1	-
CASSVDGGGYGYTF	TRBJ1-2	TRBV3-1/TRBV3-2	-	-
CASSLAAGGAYNEQFF	TRBJ2-1	TRBV7-2	TRBD2	-
CASSPADFNYGYTF	TRBJ1-2	TRBV28	-	-
CASSPWTGSDTGELFF	TRBJ2-2	TRBV18	TRBD1	-
CASSSPGNSYEQYF	TRBJ2-7	TRBV19	-	-
CSVRTRLTYNEQFF	TRBJ2-1	TRBV29-1	TRBD2	-
CASSLRQGYGYTF	TRBJ1-2	TRBV5-1	TRBD1	-
CASSLAPDTSGNTIYF	TRBJ1-3	TRBV7-9	-	once